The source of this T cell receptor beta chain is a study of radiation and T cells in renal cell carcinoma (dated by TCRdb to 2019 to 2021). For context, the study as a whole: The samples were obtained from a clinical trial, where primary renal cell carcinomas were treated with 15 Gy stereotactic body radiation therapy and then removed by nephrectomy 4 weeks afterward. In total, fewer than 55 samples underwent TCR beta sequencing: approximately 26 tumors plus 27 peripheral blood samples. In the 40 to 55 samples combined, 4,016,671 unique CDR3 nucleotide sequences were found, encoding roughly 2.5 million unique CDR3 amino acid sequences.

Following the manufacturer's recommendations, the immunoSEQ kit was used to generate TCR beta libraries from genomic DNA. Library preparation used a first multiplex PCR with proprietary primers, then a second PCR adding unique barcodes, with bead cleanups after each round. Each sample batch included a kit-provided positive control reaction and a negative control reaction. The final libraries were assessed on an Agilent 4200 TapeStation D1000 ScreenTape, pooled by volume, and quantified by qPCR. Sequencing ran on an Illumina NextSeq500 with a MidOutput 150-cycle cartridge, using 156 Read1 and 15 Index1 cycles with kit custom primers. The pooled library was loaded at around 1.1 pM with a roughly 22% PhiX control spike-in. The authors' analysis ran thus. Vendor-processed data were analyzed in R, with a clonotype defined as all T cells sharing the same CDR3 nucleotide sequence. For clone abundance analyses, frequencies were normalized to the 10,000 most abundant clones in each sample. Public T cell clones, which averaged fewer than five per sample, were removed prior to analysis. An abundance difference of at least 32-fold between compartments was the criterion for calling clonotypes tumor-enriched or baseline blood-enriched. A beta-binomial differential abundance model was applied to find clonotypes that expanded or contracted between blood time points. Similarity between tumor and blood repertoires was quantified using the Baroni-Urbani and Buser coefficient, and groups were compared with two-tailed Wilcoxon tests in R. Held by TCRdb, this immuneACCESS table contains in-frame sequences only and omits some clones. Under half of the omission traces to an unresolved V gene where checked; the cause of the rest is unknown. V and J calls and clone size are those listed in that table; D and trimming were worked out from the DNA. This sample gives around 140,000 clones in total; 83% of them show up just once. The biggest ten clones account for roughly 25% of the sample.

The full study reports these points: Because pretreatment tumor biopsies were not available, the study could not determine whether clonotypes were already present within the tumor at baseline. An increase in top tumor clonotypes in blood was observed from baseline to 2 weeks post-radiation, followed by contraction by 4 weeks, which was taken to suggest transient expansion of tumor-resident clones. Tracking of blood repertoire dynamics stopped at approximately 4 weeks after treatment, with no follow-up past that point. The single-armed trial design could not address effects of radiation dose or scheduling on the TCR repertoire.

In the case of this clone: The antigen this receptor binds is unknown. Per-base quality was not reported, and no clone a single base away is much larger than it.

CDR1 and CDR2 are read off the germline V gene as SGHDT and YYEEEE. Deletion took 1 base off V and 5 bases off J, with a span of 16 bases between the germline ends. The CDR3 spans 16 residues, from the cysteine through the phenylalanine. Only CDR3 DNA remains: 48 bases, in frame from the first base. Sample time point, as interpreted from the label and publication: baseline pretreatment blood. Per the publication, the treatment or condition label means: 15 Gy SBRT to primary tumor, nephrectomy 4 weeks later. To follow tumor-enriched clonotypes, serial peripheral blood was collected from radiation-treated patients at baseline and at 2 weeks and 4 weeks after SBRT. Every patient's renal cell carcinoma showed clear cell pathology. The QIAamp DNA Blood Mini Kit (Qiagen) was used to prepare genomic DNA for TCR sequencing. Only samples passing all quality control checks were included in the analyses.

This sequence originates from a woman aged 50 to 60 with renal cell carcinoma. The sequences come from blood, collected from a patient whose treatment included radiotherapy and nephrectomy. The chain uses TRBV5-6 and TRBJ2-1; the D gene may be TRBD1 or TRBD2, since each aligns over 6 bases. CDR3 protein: CASSLTRGRYDNEQFF. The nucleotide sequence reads TGTGCCAGCAGCTTGACTCGGGGGCGGTACGACAATGAGCAGTTCTTC.